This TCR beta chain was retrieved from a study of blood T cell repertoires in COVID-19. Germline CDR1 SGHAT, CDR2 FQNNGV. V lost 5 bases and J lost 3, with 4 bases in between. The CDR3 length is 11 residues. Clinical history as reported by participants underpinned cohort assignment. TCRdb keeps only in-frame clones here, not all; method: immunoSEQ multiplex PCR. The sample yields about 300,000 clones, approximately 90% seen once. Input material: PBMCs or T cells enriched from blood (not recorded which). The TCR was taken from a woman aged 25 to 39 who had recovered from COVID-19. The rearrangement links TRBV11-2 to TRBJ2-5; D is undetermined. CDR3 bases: TGTGCCAGCAGCACAGAAGAGACCCAGTACTTC. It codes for CASSTEETQYF. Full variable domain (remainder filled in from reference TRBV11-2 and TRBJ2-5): EAGVAQSPRYKIIEKRQSVAFWCNPISGHATLYWYQQILGQGPKLLIQFQNNGVVDDSQLPKDRFSAERLKGVDSTLKIQPAKLEDSAVYLCASSTEETQYFGPGTRLLVL.